Shown below are 25 T cell receptor beta chains from a single sample sequenced in a study of T cell responses to AZD1222 COVID-19 vaccine. Assay: immunoSEQ multiplex PCR; the TCRdb copy retains only in-frame clones and omits some. In the table there are 110,000 or so clones, more than 70% of which are singletons. This material consisted of peripheral blood, taken 28 days after the second AZD1222 dose. The receptors originated from an adult who received the AZD1222 COVID-19 vaccine.

The V call is TRBV28, the J call TRBJ1-2; unclear D gene. CDR3 length: 11 amino acids. Trimming shortened V by 5 bases and J by 4 bases, and 5 bases separated the two germline ends. The germline gives CDR1 MDHEN, CDR2 SYDVKM. The CDR3 sequence: CASSPGYGYTF. DNA of the CDR3: TGTGCCAGCAGTCCCGGCTATGGCTACACCTTC.

This chain uses TRBV18 with TRBJ1-6; no clear D. CDR3 length: 13 residues. From germline, CDR1 is KGHSH and CDR2 LQKENI. V shed 3 bases and J shed 11 bases, with 11 bases lying between them. CDR3 in amino acids: CASSPMEGPPLHF. CDR3 DNA: TGTGCCAGCTCACCGATGGAGGGTCCACCCCTCCACTTT.

The chain recombines TRBV5-1 with TRBJ1-3, with D uncertain. The CDR3 contains 14 residues. Trimming shortened V by 0 bases and J by 4 bases, and 8 bases separated the two germline ends. The germline V gene has CDR1 SGHRS and CDR2 YFSETQ. CDR3 sequence (DNA): TGCGCCAGCAGCTTGGAGGGCCCCGGAAACACCATATATTTT. This sequence encodes CASSLEGPGNTIYF.

V is TRBV7-2 and J is TRBJ1-3; the D is unclear. This CDR3 spans 15 amino acids. Trimming left V 0 bases short and J 4 bases short, with 10 bases between. Looked up from germline, CDR1 is SGHTA and CDR2 is FQGNSA. CDR3 residues: CASSLALGEGNTIYF. The CDR3 region has the DNA TGTGCCAGCAGCTTAGCGTTGGGAGAGGGAAACACCATATATTTT.

This clone was seen only once. The chain couples TRBV28 to TRBJ1-1; no firm D call. The V gene's germline CDR1 is MDHEN and CDR2 SYDVKM. This CDR3 has 15 amino acids. V lost 3 bases, J lost 2 bases, and 13 bases lay in between. In nucleotides, the CDR3 is TGTGCCAGCAGTTTGTCCTCCCCAGTAAACACTGAAGCTTTCTTT. Amino acids: CASSLSSPVNTEAFF.

For this clone: At one end, the junction sequence differs from germline, possibly due to a read error. The chain carries TRBV2 and TRBJ1-2; perhaps TRBD1 as D (6 bases). Germline-derived CDR1 and CDR2 are SNHLY and FYNNEI. The CDR3 totals 11 residues. As DNA, the CDR3 is TGTGCCAGTAACTTGGACAGAAGATTATTCTTC. Translated, it gives CASNLDRRLFF.

The chain combines TRBV29-1 with TRBJ2-7; TRBD2 agrees at 9 bases. The germline V gene has CDR1 SQVTM and CDR2 ANQGSEA. The CDR3 runs to 15 residues. The J segment lost 3 bases and the V segment lost 0 bases, leaving 6 bases of the junction unmatched. In DNA form, the CDR3 reads TGCAGCGTTGAAGATAGCTCGCGGGGGGGCTACGAGCAGTACTTC. This gives the protein CSVEDSSRGGYEQYF.

The genes are TRBV5-6 and TRBJ1-4, with D possibly matching TRBD1 (5 bases). CDR1 and CDR2 from the germline V gene are SGHDT and YYEEEE. The ends were cut back, 4 bases at V and 6 bases at J, with 7 bases in the middle. The CDR3 has 12 amino acids. The CDR3 DNA reads as TGTGCCAGCAGCATCAGGGATGAAAAACTGTTTTTT. This sequence encodes CASSIRDEKLFF.

CDR3 DNA: TGTGCCAGCAAGGTAAACACAGATACGCAGTATTTT. Its protein is CASKVNTDTQYF. The rearrangement links TRBV6-5 to TRBJ2-3, with unresolved D. Germline V gene lookup returns CDR1 MNHEY and CDR2 SVGAGI. The CDR3 runs to 12 residues. The ends were cut back, 7 bases at V and 2 bases at J, with 7 bases in the middle.

The rearrangement links TRBV4-1 to TRBJ2-4; D could derive from TRBD1 or TRBD2 (5 bases each). The germline gives CDR1 MGHRA, CDR2 YSYEKL. V lost 8 bases to trimming and J lost 2 bases, with 19 bases between them. This CDR3 spans 16 amino acids. CDR3 sequence (DNA): TGCGCCAGCCTAATGAGGGTGGGGCGCCCCAAAAACATTCAGTACTTC. As protein: CASLMRVGRPKNIQYF.

V is TRBV7-9 and J is TRBJ2-7; 7 bases match TRBD2. This CDR3 has 13 amino acids. V gave up 7 bases and J gave up 4 bases; unmatched junction bases: 7. Germline V lookup: CDR1 SEHNR, CDR2 FQNEAQ (reference sequence). Here the CDR3 DNA reads TGTGCCAGCACCATTCGGGGGGAATACGAGCAGTACTTC. It translates to CASTIRGEYEQYF.

The V and J genes are TRBV5-1 and TRBJ2-5; D is uncertain. Trimming shortened V by 5 bases and J by 2 bases, and 16 bases separated the two germline ends. In germline, CDR1 is SGHRS, CDR2 YFSETQ. The CDR3 length is 15 residues. The CDR3 DNA is TGCGCCAGCAGTTATGGTACCTTCCTGCAAGAGACCCAGTACTTC. Translation gives CASSYGTFLQETQYF. Full variable domain (rest looked up from reference TRBV5-1 and TRBJ2-5): KAGVTQTPRYLIKTRGQQVTLSCSPISGHRSVSWYQQTPGQGLQFLFEYFSETQRNKGNFPGRFSGRQFSNSRSEMNVSTLELGDSALYLCASSYGTFLQETQYFGPGTRLLVL.

The chain couples TRBV5-6 to TRBJ1-6, with 9 bases aligning to TRBD1. The CDR3 is 15 residues long. Germline CDR1 reads SGHDT; CDR2 reads YYEEEE. J lost 9 bases, V lost 2 bases, and 6 bases had no gene match. CDR3 amino acids: CASSFGTGRASPLHF. CDR3 DNA: TGTGCCAGCAGCTTCGGGACAGGGAGGGCTTCACCCCTCCACTTT.

The chain links TRBV30 to TRBJ1-3, with D perhaps matching TRBD1 (6 bases). The V gene lost 8 bases and the J gene lost 3 bases, with 17 bases spanning the gap. CDR1 and CDR2 from the germline V gene are GTSNPN and SVGIG (reference sequence). This CDR3 is 14 amino acids long. The CDR3 here is CAGDKTSRGNTIYF. In DNA form, the CDR3 reads TGTGCCGGGGACAAAACATCGCGTGGAAACACCATATATTTT.

The CDR3: CASSLSNRANPYSNQPQHF. CDR3 sequence (DNA): TGTGCCAGCAGTTTATCGAACAGGGCAAACCCTTATAGCAATCAGCCCCAGCATTTT. The chain carries TRBV27 and TRBJ1-5, with D possibly matching TRBD1 (6 bases). With 0 bases removed from V and 0 bases from J, the gap between germline ends came to 18 bases. The CDR3 runs to 19 residues. The germline V gene encodes CDR1 MNHEY and CDR2 SMNVEV (reference sequence).

This clone has more than one count but fewer than ten. CDR3 region: CSVRGSSYEQYF. In DNA, the CDR3 is TGCAGCGTGAGGGGGAGCTCCTACGAGCAGTACTTC. The chain combines TRBV29-1 with TRBJ2-7; D is possibly TRBD1 (6 bases). The V end was cut by 6 bases, the J end by 0 bases, with 9 bases between. Germline CDR1 is SQVTM and CDR2 is ANQGSEA. The CDR3 runs to 12 residues.

The genes are TRBV10-3 and TRBJ1-5; D gene ambiguous. With 3 bases removed from V and 2 bases from J, the gap between germline ends came to 11 bases. The germline V gene encodes CDR1 ENHRY and CDR2 SYGVKD. CDR3 length equals 15 residues. This chain's CDR3 is CAISERADGNQPQHF. In nucleotides, the CDR3 is TGTGCCATCAGTGAAAGGGCAGATGGCAATCAGCCCCAGCATTTT.

This chain uses TRBV5-1 with TRBJ1-4; the match to TRBD1 covers 7 bases. The trim removed 2 bases at V and 6 bases at J, leaving 7 bases unmatched. From germline, CDR1 is SGHRS and CDR2 YFSETQ. The CDR3 is 15 amino acids. This chain's CDR3 is CASSFEGAKDEKLFF. CDR3 sequence (DNA): TGCGCCAGCAGCTTTGAGGGGGCGAAGGATGAAAAACTGTTTTTT.

This chain connects TRBV6-5 to TRBJ1-1; D gene unclear. CDR1 MNHEY and CDR2 SVGAGI come from the germline V gene. This CDR3 has 13 residues. Between the trimmed V and J ends, which lost 0 bases and 4 bases, there was a span of 6 bases. The CDR3 sequence is CASSYSRTTEAFF. CDR3 DNA sequence: TGTGCCAGCAGTTACTCGAGGACCACTGAAGCTTTCTTT.

The chain combines TRBV4-2 with TRBJ1-6; TRBD1 matches 8 bases. V was pared by 0 bases and J by 8 bases, with 6 bases of the junction left unmatched. CDR1 is LGHNA and CDR2 is YNFKEQ in the germline V gene. The CDR3 is 16 residues long. CDR3 amino acids: CASSQDVQGEDSPLHF. CDR3 coding DNA: TGTGCCAGCAGCCAAGATGTACAGGGGGAAGATTCACCCCTCCACTTT.

This chain links TRBV27 with TRBJ1-3; TRBD1 might be the D (6 bases). Per germline, CDR1 MNHEY and CDR2 SMNVEV (reference sequence). CDR3 length: 15 amino acids. The ends were cut back, 6 bases at V and 1 base at J, with 13 bases in the middle. CDR3 region: CASRRSQGSGNTIYF. The CDR3 DNA follows: TGTGCCAGCAGGAGATCTCAGGGGTCTGGAAACACCATATATTTT.

The rearrangement links TRBV9 to TRBJ2-1; D unclear. V was cut by 4 bases and J by 3 bases, with 5 bases left in between. Germline-derived CDR1 and CDR2 are SGDLS and YYNGEE. The CDR3 spans 12 residues. CDR3 in DNA: TGTGCCAGCAGCTCAAACTACAATGAGCAGTTCTTC. It specifies CASSSNYNEQFF.

This clone was detected once. This chain links TRBV9 with TRBJ2-3; 11 bases fit TRBD2. V trimming: 2 bases; J trimming: 0 bases; junction bases outside the gene matches: 5. The length of the CDR3 is 17 residues. Germline V gene sequence: CDR1 SGDLS, CDR2 YYNGEE. CDR3 nucleotide sequence: TGTGCCAGCAGCGTGGGACTAGCGGCAACAAGCACAGATACGCAGTATTTT. Encoded protein: CASSVGLAATSTDTQYF.

This chain links TRBV3-1 (or the pseudogene TRBV3-2) with TRBJ1-5, with D perhaps TRBD1 (6 bases). Germline CDR1 reads LGHDT; CDR2 reads YNNKEL (reference sequence). V lost 0 bases to trimming and J lost 2 bases, with 11 bases between them. The CDR3 extends over 16 amino acids. The CDR3 loop reads CASSQDGGQGNQPQHF. CDR3 DNA sequence: TGTGCCAGCAGCCAAGATGGGGGGCAGGGCAATCAGCCCCAGCATTTT.

The chain joins TRBV29-1 to TRBJ2-1; D unclear. Germline V lookup: CDR1 SQVTM, CDR2 ANQGSEA. The CDR3 is 13 amino acids. Trimming removed 1 base from V and 1 base from J, with 5 bases in between. CDR3 sequence reads: CSVEGQSYNEQFF. In DNA form, the CDR3 reads TGCAGCGTTGAAGGGCAGTCCTACAATGAGCAGTTCTTC.